These 26 T cell receptor beta chains originate from one sample sequenced in a study of T cell responses to AZD1222 COVID-19 vaccine. Generated by immunoSEQ multiplex PCR, the TCRdb table keeps only in-frame clones and is missing some. The repertoire holds more than 150,000 clones, with approximately 91% as singletons. The starting material was peripheral blood, obtained 28 days after the second AZD1222 dose. The receptor set was obtained from an adult who received the AZD1222 COVID-19 vaccine.

The chain combines TRBV19 with TRBJ2-7; TRBD1 matches at 11 bases. V lost 7 bases and J lost 2; bases outside the gene matches: 4. Germline CDR1 LNHDA, CDR2 SQIVND (reference sequence). This CDR3 contains 14 residues. The CDR3 bases are TGTGCCAGTATGAGGACAGGGGGCACCTACGAGCAGTACTTC. Translating gives CASMRTGGTYEQYF.

The chain recombines TRBV28 with TRBJ1-5; the match to TRBD1 covers 9 bases. This CDR3 contains 15 residues. Trimming cost V 7 bases and J 5 bases; bases outside gene matches: 9. Germline V gives CDR1 MDHEN, CDR2 SYDVKM. The CDR3 loop is CASNPGGQGYQPQHF. DNA of the CDR3: TGTGCCAGCAACCCAGGGGGACAGGGATATCAGCCCCAGCATTTT.

The chain is built from TRBV6-5 and TRBJ2-5; D may be TRBD2 (7 bases). The CDR3 runs to 16 residues. Between the trimmed V and J ends, which lost 1 base and 5 bases, there was a span of 17 bases. The germline V gene encodes CDR1 MNHEY and CDR2 SVGAGI. The CDR3 nucleotides are TGTGCCAGCAGTTACTACGTGGGGGGGCCGCATGAGACCCAGTACTTC. It specifies CASSYYVGGPHETQYF.

V is TRBV25-1 and J is TRBJ2-7; D may be TRBD2 (6 bases). The CDR3 is 18 amino acids. Trimming took off 3 bases at V and 0 bases at J, with 21 bases between the two ends. CDR1 is MGHDK, CDR2 SYGVNS, per germline. CDR3 loop: CASSDPGNPAGHSYEQYF. The CDR3 DNA sequence: TGTGCCAGCAGTGATCCGGGGAACCCGGCGGGGCACTCCTACGAGCAGTACTTC.

The chain combines TRBV5-1 with TRBJ2-6; D is uncertain. CDR3 length equals 15 residues. V lost 4 bases and J lost 0, with 8 bases in between. CDR1 and CDR2 from the germline V gene are SGHRS and YFSETQ. The CDR3 coding sequence is TGCGCCAGCAGCCCCTTGAACTCTGGGGCCAACGTCCTGACTTTC. This translates into CASSPLNSGANVLTF.

This clone appeared a single time. The chain employs TRBV6-5 and TRBJ2-1; 7 bases are shared with TRBD2. This CDR3 spans 14 amino acids. Germline trimming cut 6 bases from V and 4 bases from J; bases unmatched to any gene: 6. Looked up from germline, CDR1 is MNHEY and CDR2 is SVGAGI. The CDR3 DNA is TGTGCCAGCAGGAGGACTAGTGCGTACAATGAGCAGTTCTTC. This encodes CASRRTSAYNEQFF.

This clone was recorded a few times. Other DNA sequences of this sample code for an identical CDR3. The genes are TRBV19 and TRBJ1-4; possibly TRBD1 for D (5 bases). CDR3 length: 15 residues. CDR1 LNHDA and CDR2 SQIVND come from the germline V gene (reference sequence). V was shortened by 3 bases and J by 2 bases, with 10 bases between the two germline ends. In DNA form, the CDR3 reads TGTGCCAGTAGTATCTCCGGGGCCACTAATGAAAAACTGTTTTTT. The encoded protein is CASSISGATNEKLFF.

V gene TRBV24-1 combines with J gene TRBJ2-4, with TRBD2 identical over 10 bases. CDR1 is KGHDR and CDR2 is SFDVKD in the germline V gene. The V gene end was trimmed by 7 bases and the J gene end by 4 bases; junction bases not matched to a gene: 6. The CDR3 spans 15 residues. CDR3 region: CATRESGGGKNIQYF. CDR3 nucleotides: TGTGCCACCAGAGAGAGCGGGGGGGGGAAAAACATTCAGTACTTC.

The chain couples TRBV27 to TRBJ2-4; D uncertain. The CDR3 covers 18 residues. V was trimmed by 5 bases and J by 0 bases, leaving 20 bases between them. Germline lookup yields CDR1 MNHEY and CDR2 SMNVEV (reference sequence). CDR3 sequence (DNA): TGTGCCAGCAGTCCTATGGGTGCCCCCAAAGGAGCCAAAAACATTCAGTACTTC. Its translation: CASSPMGAPKGAKNIQYF.

V gene TRBV14 combines with J gene TRBJ2-3; the D is unclear. Trimming pared 2 bases from V and 6 bases from J, leaving 9 bases between. In germline, CDR1 is SGHDN, CDR2 FVKESK. The CDR3 loop spans 13 amino acids. CDR3 coding DNA: TGTGCCAGCAGCCAAATTAGAGGCGATACGCAGTATTTT. Protein sequence: CASSQIRGDTQYF. Full variable domain (remainder filled in from reference TRBV14 and TRBJ2-3): EAGVTQFPSHSVIEKGQTVTLRCDPISGHDNLYWYRRVMGKEIKFLLHFVKESKQDESGMPNNRFLAERTGGTYSTLKVQPAELEDSGVYFCASSQIRGDTQYFGPGTRLTVL.

The gene calls are TRBV3-1 (or the pseudogene TRBV3-2) and TRBJ2-1, with D possibly being TRBD2 (6 bases). This CDR3 is built from 14 residues. V lost 4 bases and J 8 bases, leaving 15 bases between the germline ends. Germline V CDR1 and CDR2: LGHDT, YNNKEL (reference sequence). The CDR3 region has the DNA TGTGCCAGCAGCCGGACCCGGGACTTTCATGAGCAGTTCTTC. Protein product: CASSRTRDFHEQFF.

The genes are TRBV5-5 and TRBJ2-5; 8 nucleotides match TRBD1. The V and J ends lost 4 bases and 5 bases, in that order; junction bases with no gene match: 7. Germline CDR1 reads SGHKS; CDR2 reads YYEKEE (reference sequence). The CDR3 sequence is 14 residues long. CDR3: CASSTPGGPETQYF. CDR3 sequence (DNA): TGTGCCAGCAGCACCCCAGGGGGCCCGGAGACCCAGTACTTC. Complete variable domain (other parts from reference TRBV5-5 and TRBJ2-5): DAGVTQSPTHLIKTRGQQVTLRCSPISGHKSVSWYQQVLGQGPQFIFQYYEKEERGRGNFPDRFSARQFPNYSSELNVNALLLGDSALYLCASSTPGGPETQYFGPGTRLLVL.

This clone was detected a few times. The V call is TRBV4-3, the J call TRBJ1-6; maybe TRBD1 (5 bases). Germline CDR1 LGHNA, CDR2 YSLEER. Trimming shortened V by 0 bases and J by 10 bases, and 13 bases separated the two germline ends. The CDR3 is 15 amino acids. DNA for the CDR3: TGCGCCAGCAGCCAAGATTTTGGGCGGGGCTCACCCCTCCACTTT. Translated: CASSQDFGRGSPLHF.

The CDR3 reads CASIRTGNNQPQHF. In DNA form, the CDR3 reads TGTGCCAGCATCCGGACAGGGAACAATCAGCCCCAGCATTTT. The V and J genes are TRBV5-6 and TRBJ1-5, with 8 bases lining up with TRBD1. Unmatched junction bases numbered 5, after V lost 6 bases and J lost 3 bases. There are 14 residues in the CDR3. Germline-derived CDR1 and CDR2 are SGHDT and YYEEEE.

The chain has TRBV9 and TRBJ2-1, with 16 bases lining up with TRBD2. Trimming removed 2 bases from V and 9 bases from J; junction bases left unmatched: 8. CDR3 length equals 17 residues. The V gene's germline CDR1 is SGDLS and CDR2 YYNGEE. Here the CDR3 DNA reads TGTGCCAGCAGCGTGGGACTAGCGGGAGGGAGCGAAGGTGAGCAGTTCTTC. It encodes CASSVGLAGGSEGEQFF.

This clone was recorded only once. The chain recombines TRBV19 with TRBJ2-1; tentatively, D is TRBD1 or TRBD2 (5 bases each). Trimming pared 4 bases from V and 2 bases from J, leaving 12 bases between. There are 15 residues in the CDR3. Germline loops: CDR1 LNHDA, CDR2 SQIVND (reference sequence). The CDR3 here is CASSSWDETYNEQFF. DNA for the CDR3: TGTGCCAGTAGTAGTTGGGACGAAACCTACAATGAGCAGTTCTTC.

A few counts support this clone. V is TRBV29-1 and J is TRBJ1-1, with 7 bases lining up with TRBD1. The V gene's germline CDR1 is SQVTM and CDR2 ANQGSEA. CDR3 length equals 13 residues. Unmatched junction bases numbered 7, after V lost 4 bases and J lost 5 bases. The CDR3 DNA reads TGCAGCGTTGGGGGACAGATCGGGACTGAAGCTTTCTTT. Protein sequence: CSVGGQIGTEAFF.

The V gene is TRBV18, the J gene TRBJ2-1; tentatively, D is TRBD1 (5 bases). The CDR3 length is 14 residues. Trimming left V 3 bases short and J 5 bases short, with 11 bases between. Germline CDR1 and CDR2: KGHSH and LQKENI. For the CDR3, the DNA is TGTGCCAGCTCACCGGACACTGTTAACAATGAGCAGTTCTTC. Amino acid sequence: CASSPDTVNNEQFF.

V and J are TRBV28 and TRBJ1-5; no firm D call. Germline CDR1 reads MDHEN; CDR2 reads SYDVKM. The CDR3 length is 16 residues. Between the trimmed V and J ends, which lost 2 bases and 5 bases, there was a span of 16 bases. The CDR3 here is CASSLATGRLDQPQHF. Written as DNA, the CDR3 is TGTGCCAGCAGTTTAGCGACCGGCAGGTTGGATCAGCCCCAGCATTTT. The full variable domain, in which reference TRBV28 and TRBJ1-5 provide the parts outside the CDR3, is DVKVTQSSRYLVKRTGEKVFLECVQDMDHENMFWYRQDPGLGLRLIYFSYDVKMKEKGDIPEGYSVSREKKERFSLILESASTNQTSMYLCASSLATGRLDQPQHFGDGTRLSIL.

CDR3 loop: CASSYSFGGNQPQHF. CDR3 nucleotides: TGTGCCAGCAGTTACTCCTTTGGGGGCAATCAGCCCCAGCATTTT. This chain uses TRBV6-2 or TRBV6-3 with TRBJ1-5; D not resolved. The ends were cut back, 0 bases at V and 2 bases at J, with 8 bases in the middle. The CDR3 is made up of 15 amino acids. CDR1 and CDR2 from the germline V gene are MNHEY and SVGEGT.

The chain couples TRBV6-1 to TRBJ1-1, with D unclear. CDR1 and CDR2 (germline): MNHNS, SASEGT. V was trimmed by 3 bases and J by 0 bases, leaving 5 bases between them. The CDR3 loop spans 13 amino acids. CDR3 sequence: CASSEGMNTEAFF. The DNA for the CDR3 is TGTGCCAGCAGTGAGGGTATGAACACTGAAGCTTTCTTT.

The chain uses TRBV19 and TRBJ2-2; D assignment may be TRBD1 or TRBD2 (5 bases each). Trimming took off 4 bases at V and 8 bases at J, with 17 bases between the two ends. Germline assignment: CDR1 LNHDA and CDR2 SQIVND (reference sequence). The CDR3 totals 15 residues. The CDR3, as DNA: TGTGCCAGTAGTAGTAGGCAGGGAGTTAGGGGGGAGCTGTTTTTT. It translates to CASSSRQGVRGELFF.

This clone was recorded only once. This chain uses TRBV5-4 with TRBJ2-1; 8 nucleotides match TRBD1. This CDR3 has 14 amino acids. J gave up 10 bases and V 4 bases, and 10 bases lay outside the gene matches. CDR1 and CDR2 from the germline V gene are SGHNT and YYREEE (reference sequence). CDR3 in DNA: TGTGCCAGCAGCCCGACAGGGGCTGTAAGAGAGCAGTTCTTC. It codes for CASSPTGAVREQFF.

The chain carries TRBV28 and TRBJ2-1; 7 positions match TRBD1. The germline CDR1 and CDR2 sequences are MDHEN and SYDVKM. V trimming: 8 bases; J trimming: 5 bases; junction bases outside the gene matches: 6. There are 13 residues in the CDR3. In DNA, the CDR3 is TGTGCCAGCCATGAGGGGGCCCACAATGAGCAGTTCTTC. Protein: CASHEGAHNEQFF.

This chain connects TRBV2 to TRBJ1-3; D perhaps matches TRBD1 (6 bases). Trimming stripped 2 bases from V and 0 bases from J, with 8 bases between. This CDR3 is built from 15 residues. The germline CDR1 and CDR2 sequences are SNHLY and FYNNEI. The CDR3 DNA reads TGTGCCAGCAGTGAATTGGGGGCCTCTGGAAACACCATATATTTT. It is translated as CASSELGASGNTIYF.

This clone was seen only a few times. The chain has TRBV28 and TRBJ1-5, with D perhaps matching TRBD1 (5 bases). The CDR3 is 14 amino acids. The V and J ends lost 2 bases and 7 bases respectively, with 12 bases between them. The V gene's germline CDR1 is MDHEN and CDR2 SYDVKM. Here the CDR3 DNA reads TGTGCCAGCAGTTTAGGGAGGGGTCGGCAGCCCCAGCATTTT. Translating gives CASSLGRGRQPQHF.